The rows below give T cell receptor beta chains drawn from one sample of a study of early T cells in non-severe SARS-CoV-2 infection. A single record per CDR3 protein comes from TCRdb applying MiXCR to the 5' RACE reads. The data hold about 56,000 distinct CDR3 sequences, with roughly 12% observed a single time. Sequencing input: whole blood. The receptors come from an adult who was a healthcare worker with PCR-confirmed SARS-CoV-2 infection or an uninfected control (not recorded which). The CDR3 runs from the conserved cysteine through the conserved F or W. Each record gives: D gene, V gene, clone size, J gene, CDR3 protein, CDR3 DNA. The D gene is left open where the match is weak. Rows give clone size only sometimes, using once, few, many, or a class for an expanded clone.

d_call: .
v_call: TRBV28
clone_size: few
j_call: TRBJ1-3
cdr3_aa: CASSLYRPSTSGNTIYF
cdr3_nt: TGTGCCAGCAGTTTATATAGGCCGTCGACCTCTGGAAACACCATATATTTT

d_call: .
v_call: TRBV5-1
clone_size: many
j_call: TRBJ2-4
cdr3_aa: CASSPGGGIQYF
cdr3_nt: TGCGCCAGCAGCCCTGGAGGTGGCATTCAGTACTTC

d_call: TRBD2
v_call: TRBV20-1
clone_size: many
j_call: TRBJ2-2
cdr3_aa: CSASLAGGTGELFF
cdr3_nt: TGCAGTGCTAGTCTGGCGGGGGGCACCGGGGAGCTGTTTTTT

d_call: .
v_call: TRBV7-3
clone_size: many
j_call: TRBJ2-7
cdr3_aa: CASSRGHSYEQYF
cdr3_nt: TGTGCCAGCAGCCGAGGGCATTCCTACGAGCAGTACTTC

d_call: .
v_call: TRBV7-9
clone_size: few
j_call: TRBJ2-7
cdr3_aa: CASSSLRGTRNEQYF
cdr3_nt: TGTGCCAGCAGCTCTTTACGTGGGACAAGAAACGAGCAGTACTTC

d_call: .
v_call: TRBV24-1
clone_size: few
j_call: TRBJ1-5
cdr3_aa: CATSVTGNQPQHF
cdr3_nt: TGTGCCACCAGTGTGACGGGCAATCAGCCCCAGCATTTT

d_call: TRBD2
v_call: TRBV5-1
clone_size: .
j_call: TRBJ2-3
cdr3_aa: CASSSRAGATDTQYF
cdr3_nt: TGCGCCAGCAGCTCACGAGCGGGAGCAACAGATACGCAGTATTTT

d_call: TRBD2
v_call: TRBV6-1
clone_size: .
j_call: TRBJ2-2
cdr3_aa: CASSPLGLAETTGELFF
cdr3_nt: TGTGCCAGCAGTCCCCTCGGACTAGCGGAGACCACCGGGGAGCTGTTTTTT

d_call: TRBD2
v_call: TRBV7-8
clone_size: many
j_call: TRBJ2-1
cdr3_aa: CASSPLAERYNEQFF
cdr3_nt: TGTGCCAGCAGTCCACTAGCGGAGAGATACAATGAGCAGTTCTTC

d_call: .
v_call: TRBV21-1
clone_size: many
j_call: TRBJ2-5
cdr3_aa: CASSREAGGQETQYF
cdr3_nt: TGTGCCAGCAGCAGAGAGGCGGGAGGGCAAGAGACCCAGTACTTC

d_call: .
v_call: TRBV5-4
clone_size: .
j_call: TRBJ2-3
cdr3_aa: CASSLAPPADTQYF
cdr3_nt: TGTGCCAGCAGCTTGGCCCCCCCGGCAGATACGCAGTATTTT

d_call: .
v_call: TRBV21-1
clone_size: .
j_call: TRBJ1-3
cdr3_aa: CASSNRIFSGNTIYF
cdr3_nt: TGTGCCAGCAGCAATAGGATTTTCTCTGGAAACACCATATATTTT

d_call: TRBD2
v_call: TRBV5-1
clone_size: few
j_call: TRBJ2-5
cdr3_aa: CASSPAGGETQYF
cdr3_nt: TGCGCCAGCAGCCCAGCGGGGGGTGAGACCCAGTACTTC

d_call: .
v_call: TRBV5-1
clone_size: many
j_call: TRBJ1-2
cdr3_aa: CASSSQGGHGYTF
cdr3_nt: TGCGCCAGCAGCTCACAGGGTGGGCATGGCTACACCTTC

d_call: .
v_call: TRBV12-3/TRBV12-4
clone_size: many
j_call: TRBJ1-5
cdr3_aa: CASTLGGSHSNQPQHF
cdr3_nt: TGTGCCAGCACCCTCGGCGGCAGTCATAGCAATCAGCCCCAGCATTTT

d_call: TRBD1
v_call: TRBV5-1
clone_size: few
j_call: TRBJ1-1
cdr3_aa: CASSTARQGNTEAFF
cdr3_nt: TGCGCCAGCAGCACAGCTAGACAGGGGAACACTGAAGCTTTCTTT

d_call: .
v_call: TRBV7-2
clone_size: .
j_call: TRBJ1-5
cdr3_aa: CASSFRAGQPQHF
cdr3_nt: TGTGCCAGCAGCTTCCGGGCGGGGCAGCCCCAGCATTTT

d_call: .
v_call: TRBV23-1
clone_size: many
j_call: TRBJ2-4
cdr3_aa: CASSPRGEAKNIQYF
cdr3_nt: TGCGCCAGCAGTCCCAGAGGGGAAGCCAAAAACATTCAGTACTTC

d_call: TRBD2
v_call: TRBV7-2
clone_size: many
j_call: TRBJ2-1
cdr3_aa: CASSQGLIAGGVSYNEQFF
cdr3_nt: TGTGCCAGCAGCCAAGGGCTGATAGCGGGAGGGGTATCCTACAATGAGCAGTTCTTC

d_call: .
v_call: TRBV7-4
clone_size: many
j_call: TRBJ2-7
cdr3_aa: CASSLYLGRRYEQYF
cdr3_nt: TGTGCCAGCAGCTTATACCTCGGCAGACGATACGAGCAGTACTTC

d_call: TRBD2
v_call: TRBV29-1
clone_size: many
j_call: TRBJ2-3
cdr3_aa: CSVDTLLLAGDTTDTQYF
cdr3_nt: TGCAGCGTTGATACCCTACTACTAGCGGGAGATACTACAGATACGCAGTATTTT

d_call: .
v_call: TRBV12-3/TRBV12-4
clone_size: .
j_call: TRBJ2-7
cdr3_aa: CVSSLSPHYEQYF
cdr3_nt: TGTGTCAGCAGTTTAAGCCCGCACTACGAGCAGTACTTC

d_call: .
v_call: TRBV7-2
clone_size: many
j_call: TRBJ2-3
cdr3_aa: CASSLWVNLKGDTQYF
cdr3_nt: TGTGCCAGCAGCTTATGGGTCAATCTTAAGGGGGATACGCAGTATTTT

d_call: .
v_call: TRBV27
clone_size: many
j_call: TRBJ1-1
cdr3_aa: CASRASGTEAFF
cdr3_nt: TGTGCCAGCAGAGCCTCGGGCACTGAAGCTTTCTTT

d_call: .
v_call: TRBV20-1
clone_size: many
j_call: TRBJ2-7
cdr3_aa: CSARDRQVHPLWEQYF
cdr3_nt: TGCAGTGCTAGAGATAGGCAGGTGCACCCTTTATGGGAGCAGTACTTC

d_call: .
v_call: TRBV2
clone_size: many
j_call: TRBJ1-5
cdr3_aa: CASSGDTDQPQHF
cdr3_nt: TGTGCCAGCAGTGGGGACACCGATCAGCCCCAGCATTTT

d_call: .
v_call: TRBV27
clone_size: once
j_call: TRBJ2-5
cdr3_aa: CASSLVVAGTQYF
cdr3_nt: TGTGCCAGCAGTTTAGTTGTGGCCGGGACCCAGTACTTC

d_call: .
v_call: TRBV7-3
clone_size: few
j_call: TRBJ2-1
cdr3_aa: CASSSDSINEQFF
cdr3_nt: TGTGCCAGCAGTTCGGACAGCATCAATGAGCAGTTCTTC

d_call: .
v_call: TRBV5-4
clone_size: few
j_call: TRBJ2-1
cdr3_aa: CASSLTGVLYNEQFF
cdr3_nt: TGTGCCAGCAGCCTCACGGGAGTTCTCTACAATGAGCAGTTCTTC

d_call: TRBD2
v_call: TRBV27
clone_size: many
j_call: TRBJ2-7
cdr3_aa: CASSLFRQRETHSYEQYF
cdr3_nt: TGTGCCAGCAGTTTATTTAGACAGCGGGAGACTCACTCCTACGAGCAGTACTTC

d_call: .
v_call: TRBV7-8
clone_size: few
j_call: TRBJ2-5
cdr3_aa: CASSPDRRVQETQYF
cdr3_nt: TGTGCCAGCAGCCCCGACAGGAGGGTACAAGAGACCCAGTACTTC

d_call: .
v_call: TRBV6-2/TRBV6-3
clone_size: many
j_call: TRBJ2-6
cdr3_aa: CASRKAGANVLTF
cdr3_nt: TGTGCCAGCAGAAAAGCTGGGGCCAACGTCCTGACTTTC

d_call: .
v_call: TRBV12-3/TRBV12-4
clone_size: many
j_call: TRBJ1-1
cdr3_aa: CASSFSGPNTEAFF
cdr3_nt: TGTGCCAGCAGTTTCAGTGGGCCGAACACTGAAGCTTTCTTT

d_call: .
v_call: TRBV9
clone_size: once
j_call: TRBJ1-1
cdr3_aa: CASSVRPDTEAFF
cdr3_nt: TGTGCCAGCAGCGTTCGTCCGGACACTGAAGCTTTCTTT